One and the same sample provided the 20 T cell receptor beta chains below, sequenced in a study of blood T cell repertoires in COVID-19. The method was immunoSEQ multiplex PCR; TCRdb's version includes in-frame clones alone and lacks a portion of them. The repertoire consists of around 330,000 clones, with around 85% occurring once and the leading ten covering around 2%. Sequenced: PBMCs or T cells enriched from blood (not recorded which). These receptors all stem from a woman under 40 who had been exposed to COVID-19.

A single count supports this clone. The chain joins TRBV20-1 to TRBJ2-5; the D is unclear. Trimming removed 3 bases at V and 3 bases at J, with 8 bases between. Looked up from germline, CDR1 is DFQATT and CDR2 is SNEGSKA (reference sequence). This CDR3 is built from 12 residues. CDR3 sequence: CSASFQEETQYF. The CDR3 nucleotides are TGCAGTGCTAGTTTTCAGGAAGAGACCCAGTACTTC.

The CDR3 nucleotides are TGTGCCAGCAGCTCGGACAGGGAGTATCATGGCTACACCTTC. Protein product: CASSSDREYHGYTF. V gene TRBV7-9 combines with J gene TRBJ1-2, with 8 positions matching TRBD1. CDR1 is SEHNR, CDR2 FQNEAQ, per germline (reference sequence). This CDR3 spans 14 amino acids. V dropped 4 bases and J dropped 6; count of bases not matched to a gene: 7.

There are a few counts of this clone. The chain has TRBV11-2 and TRBJ2-2; TRBD1 matches at 7 bases. CDR3 length: 15 amino acids. Trimming took 2 bases from V and 7 from J; bases not matched to a gene: 7. Germline V CDR1 and CDR2: SGHAT, FQNNGV. The CDR3 loop reads CASSLPTGVGGELFF. The CDR3 DNA is TGTGCCAGCAGCTTACCCACAGGGGTTGGCGGGGAGCTGTTTTTT.

This sequence joins TRBV5-6 and TRBJ1-1; tentative D call: TRBD1 (6 bases). Germline CDR1 reads SGHDT; CDR2 reads YYEEEE. With 4 bases removed from V and 1 base from J, the gap between germline ends came to 11 bases. The CDR3 sequence is 14 residues long. CDR3 amino acids: CASSRDTSNTEAFF. As DNA, the CDR3 is TGTGCCAGCAGCCGGGACACCTCGAACACTGAAGCTTTCTTT.

This chain joins TRBV7-9 and TRBJ2-7, with D perhaps matching TRBD1 (6 bases). This CDR3 is built from 12 residues. Deletions cut 7 bases from V and 4 bases from J, with 11 bases between. Looked up from germline, CDR1 is SEHNR and CDR2 is FQNEAQ (reference sequence). This chain's CDR3 is CASTGQYYEQYF. CDR3 nucleotide sequence: TGTGCCAGCACGGGACAATATTACGAGCAGTACTTC.

The chain couples TRBV3-1 (or the pseudogene TRBV3-2) to TRBJ2-4, with 9 bases lining up with TRBD1. V trimming: 4 bases; J trimming: 7 bases; junction bases outside the gene matches: 11. There are 16 residues in the CDR3. Germline V lookup: CDR1 LGHDT, CDR2 YNNKEL (reference sequence). CDR3 in amino acids: CASSPQSRTGVNIQYF. The CDR3 bases are TGTGCCAGCAGCCCTCAGAGTAGGACAGGGGTTAACATTCAGTACTTC.

This rearrangement joins TRBV11-2 to TRBJ2-7, with 8 bases identical to TRBD1. The CDR3 loop spans 14 amino acids. Losses at the gene ends were 4 bases for V and 4 bases for J; bases not matched to a gene: 6. CDR1 is SGHAT and CDR2 is FQNNGV in the germline V gene. The CDR3 nucleotides are TGTGCCAGCAGCTCCGGGACAGGTCGTTACGAGCAGTACTTC. As protein: CASSSGTGRYEQYF.

In regard to this clone: The same CDR3 is also encoded by other DNA sequences in this sample. The chain uses TRBV6-5 and TRBJ1-1; maybe TRBD1 (6 bases). Looked up from germline, CDR1 is MNHEY and CDR2 is SVGAGI. The CDR3 extends over 14 amino acids. Trimming left V 2 bases short and J 1 base short, with 8 bases between. The CDR3 coding sequence is TGTGCCAGCAGTTACGAAGGGGGGAACACTGAAGCTTTCTTT. Its translation: CASSYEGGNTEAFF.

The chain has TRBV28 and TRBJ2-3; tentative D call: TRBD2 (5 bases). The CDR3 has 15 residues. The germline V gene has CDR1 MDHEN and CDR2 SYDVKM. With 4 bases removed from V and 2 bases from J, the gap between germline ends came to 13 bases. The CDR3 reads CASSSILRDTDTQYF. CDR3 sequence (DNA): TGTGCCAGCAGTTCCATTTTGAGGGACACAGATACGCAGTATTTT.

The V and J genes are TRBV28 and TRBJ1-1; tentative D call: TRBD1 (5 bases). This CDR3 has 15 residues. V lost 5 bases and J lost 3, with 16 bases in between. Germline lookup yields CDR1 MDHEN and CDR2 SYDVKM. As DNA, the CDR3 is TGTGCCAGCAGTATCCGCGGGGGAGGGGACACTGAAGCTTTCTTT. It encodes CASSIRGGGDTEAFF.

This clone showed up many times. The CDR3: CASTGEAGTEAFF. CDR3 sequence (DNA): TGTGCCAGCACCGGAGAGGCAGGGACTGAAGCTTTCTTT. The chain employs TRBV2 and TRBJ1-1, with a weak D call TRBD1 (5 bases). The CDR3 totals 13 residues. Germline values: CDR1 SNHLY, CDR2 FYNNEI. The V end was cut by 7 bases, the J end by 5 bases, with 14 bases between.

This chain uses TRBV30 with TRBJ1-3; D ambiguous. The CDR3 spans 15 residues. CDR1 and CDR2 from the germline V gene are GTSNPN and SVGIG (reference sequence). Trimming took off 0 bases at V and 7 bases at J, with 16 bases between the two ends. CDR3 amino acids: CAWSVQSAGRNTIYF. The CDR3 bases are TGTGCCTGGAGTGTACAGTCGGCTGGTCGGAACACCATATATTTT.

This sequence joins TRBV4-3 and TRBJ2-1; 9 bases fit TRBD2. V trimming: 4 bases; J trimming: 8 bases; junction bases outside the gene matches: 9. CDR1 LGHNA and CDR2 YSLEER come from the germline V gene. The CDR3 consists of 15 residues. CDR3 protein: CASSPGLALGYEQFF. CDR3 bases: TGCGCCAGCAGCCCGGGACTAGCATTGGGCTATGAGCAGTTCTTC.

V and J are TRBV24-1 and TRBJ1-4; 9 nucleotides agree with TRBD1. V was clipped by 2 bases and J by 8 bases; unmatched bases: 2. CDR1 is KGHDR, CDR2 SFDVKD, per germline. This CDR3 comprises 14 residues. CDR3 sequence: CATSDWDRAEKLFF. In DNA, the CDR3 is TGTGCCACCAGTGATTGGGACAGGGCCGAAAAACTGTTTTTT.

The chain uses TRBV27 and TRBJ2-2, with 7 bases lining up with TRBD2. Germline lookup yields CDR1 MNHEY and CDR2 SMNVEV (reference sequence). With 5 bases clipped from V and 6 bases from J, the junction kept 12 bases outside the gene matches. There are 16 residues in the CDR3. CDR3 region: CASSILRLAGPGELFF. DNA for the CDR3: TGTGCCAGCAGTATCCTCCGACTAGCAGGCCCCGGGGAGCTGTTTTTT.

Remarks on this clone: This specimen includes other DNA sequences encoding the same CDR3. The chain's CDR3 is CASSGGNQPQHF. The CDR3 coding sequence is TGTGCCAGTAGTGGGGGGAATCAGCCCCAGCATTTT. The V and J genes are TRBV19 and TRBJ1-5; D is perhaps TRBD1 (5 bases). Germline V gene lookup returns CDR1 LNHDA and CDR2 SQIVND (reference sequence). The length of the CDR3 is 12 residues. Trimming pared 5 bases from V and 4 bases from J, leaving 6 bases between.

Comment on this clone: Mismatch with germline at one junction end may stem from a read error. The chain links TRBV27 to TRBJ2-1, with 7 nucleotides matching TRBD2. CDR3 size: 15 residues. The germline CDR1 and CDR2 sequences are MNHEY and SMNVEV (reference sequence). This chain's CDR3 is CASSFHRTRGNFLVF. The CDR3, as DNA: TGTGCCAGCAGTTTTCATAGGACTAGAGGGAACTTTCTGGTCTTC.

This chain connects TRBV5-1 to TRBJ1-2, with D perhaps TRBD1 (5 bases). This CDR3 has 15 amino acids. Germline assignment: CDR1 SGHRS and CDR2 YFSETQ. Trimming pared 3 bases from V and 6 bases from J, leaving 18 bases between. The CDR3 protein is CASSSQESRVNGYTF. For the CDR3, the DNA is TGCGCCAGCAGCTCACAGGAGAGCCGGGTTAATGGCTACACCTTC. Using reference TRBV5-1 and TRBJ1-2 for the parts outside the CDR3, the full variable domain is KAGVTQTPRYLIKTRGQQVTLSCSPISGHRSVSWYQQTPGQGLQFLFEYFSETQRNKGNFPGRFSGRQFSNSRSEMNVSTLELGDSALYLCASSSQESRVNGYTFGSGTRLTVV.

The V call is TRBV30, the J call TRBJ1-1; unclear D gene. This CDR3 region has 15 residues. V was shortened by 3 bases and J by 1 base, with 15 bases between the two germline ends. Germline-derived CDR1 and CDR2 are GTSNPN and SVGIG (reference sequence). CDR3 sequence: CAWRPGSAANTEAFF. The CDR3 DNA reads as TGTGCCTGGAGGCCGGGATCCGCTGCGAACACTGAAGCTTTCTTT.

The V call is TRBV19, the J call TRBJ2-3; TRBD2 is a possible D gene (7 bases). CDR3 length: 14 residues. Germline CDR1 LNHDA, CDR2 SQIVND (reference sequence). The V end was cut by 5 bases, the J end by 5 bases, with 14 bases between. This CDR3 reads CASSLRGAEDTQYF. Written as DNA, the CDR3 is TGTGCCAGTAGTCTACGGGGGGCCGAAGATACGCAGTATTTT.